The entry that follows covers one T cell receptor (beta chain) sequence. Antigen specificity is unknown. A multiplex PCR was run with 60 Vbeta primers and 13 Jbeta primers. Libraries were prepared by immunoSEQ multiplex PCR; TCRdb keeps only in-frame clonotypes and omits some of them. Of about 180,000 clones in the sample, around 80% are singletons; the top ten hold approximately 0.7%. The data were taken from a study of cytomegalovirus exposure and HLA in healthy donors. At the level of the study: Among the 398 donors who were genotyped, 81% fell in the genetic ancestry cluster that is associated with self-reported Caucasian donors. Study-wide results and limits: In a later analysis, common viral pathogens appeared linked to several of the most significant clusters. CMV serostatus was the only recorded immune exposure for donors.

Sequenced sample: PBMCs. The clonotype originates from a woman in her thirties or forties in good health and CMV-seronegative.

This chain's CDR3 is CASSLRGTGTGGGEQFF. The CDR3 DNA reads as TGTGCCAGCAGCTTAAGGGGGACCGGGACAGGGGGGGGTGAGCAGTTCTTC. The V gene is TRBV7-8, the J gene TRBJ2-1; TRBD1 matches at 11 bases. Germline V gene lookup returns CDR1 SGHVS and CDR2 FQNEAQ. V dropped 2 bases and J dropped 9; count of bases not matched to a gene: 12. This CDR3 region has 17 residues. Variable domain in full (rest from reference TRBV7-8 and TRBJ2-1): GAGVSQSPRYKVAKRGQDVALRCDPISGHVSLFWYQQALGQGPEFLTYFQNEAQLDKSGLPSDRFFAERPEGSVSTLKIQRTQQEDSAVYLCASSLRGTGTGGGEQFFGPGTRLTVL.